In its sample, the clone carrying this T cell receptor beta chain was seen many times. Its specificity is unknown. This sample was included in a study of blood T cells in healthy people across ages. A second PCR of roughly 6 to 12 cycles used a sample-barcoded 5' primer and a J-beta primer mix. Each single sample gave us at least 2.5 million CDR3-containing paired-end reads. A single record per CDR3 protein comes from TCRdb applying MiXCR to the 5' RACE reads. Of about 1,500,000 distinct CDR3 sequences listed, roughly 30% were seen once; the top ten hold 7.7%. Each of the donors had roughly 9.7 milliliters of peripheral blood drawn into EDTA-treated Vacutainer tubes. The extraction recovered at least 6 micrograms of total RNA per sample. Germline CDR1 KGHSH, CDR2 LQKENI. CDR3 length equals 13 residues. The germline V and J ends were trimmed by 6 bases and 3 bases, with 12 bases remaining between them.

Study conclusions and caveats: A roughly linear fall in TCR beta diversity per million T cells was seen with increasing age.

The chain uses TRBV18 and TRBJ2-7; D might be TRBD1 (6 bases). The clonotype comes from a woman aged 25 to 39 in good health. Sequencing used blood. The CDR3 protein is CASSLRQDYEQYF. The CDR3 region has the DNA TGTGCCAGCTCTCTGCGACAGGACTACGAGCAGTACTTC.